Given below is one T cell receptor beta chain in context. The germline gene is not matched at one end of the junction; a read error may be the cause. The sample belongs to a study of blood T cells in healthy people across ages. The germline gives CDR1 MNHEY, CDR2 SMNVEV (reference sequence). The CDR3 has 17 amino acids. Primers used in a second PCR of about 6 to 11 cycles were a sample-barcoded 5' primer and a J-beta primer mix. TCRdb ran MiXCR on the 5' RACE reads and lists one entry per CDR3 protein. Of under 1,000,000 distinct CDR3 sequences in the sample, around 34% were seen once. The clonotype originates from a man between 18 and 35 years old in good health. The chain joins TRBV27 to TRBJ2-7; 7 bases match TRBD2. Sequencing input: blood. CDR3 sequence reads: CASGFLRGERDSYEQYF. In nucleotides, the CDR3 is TGTGCCAGCGGTTTCCTCCGCGGAGAGCGGGACTCCTACGAGCAGTACTTC.